Each of the 32 T cell receptor beta chains below was sequenced from the same sample in a study of cytomegalovirus exposure and HLA in healthy donors. The PCR used 60 Vbeta and 13 Jbeta primers. TCRdb's copy holds only in-frame clones and misses some; the assay was immunoSEQ multiplex PCR. The table has some 220,000 clones, roughly 85% seen once; the top ten hold roughly 0.24%. Sequences were obtained from PBMCs. The receptors were sampled from a girl aged 2 to 10 in good health and CMV-seronegative.

Written as DNA, the CDR3 is TGTGCCAGCAGCCCCTCCCCAGGACTAGCGTACTCTGGGGCCAACGTCCTGACTTTC. Translated: CASSPSPGLAYSGANVLTF. The rearrangement uses TRBV7-9 and TRBJ2-6; 9 bases match TRBD2. CDR3 length: 19 amino acids. CDR1 is SEHNR and CDR2 is FQNEAQ in the germline V gene (reference sequence). The junction had 11 bases not matched to a gene; V was cut back by 5 bases and J by 0 bases.

This chain joins TRBV11-2 and TRBJ2-5, with 9 bases fitting TRBD1. V trimming: 5 bases; J trimming: 2 bases; junction bases outside the gene matches: 3. The germline V gene encodes CDR1 SGHAT and CDR2 FQNNGV. The CDR3 length is 14 residues. In nucleotides, the CDR3 is TGTGCCAGCAGCATTGGGACAGGGCAAGAGACCCAGTACTTC. Protein product: CASSIGTGQETQYF. Looking up the rest from reference TRBV11-2 and TRBJ2-5 gives the full variable domain: EAGVAQSPRYKIIEKRQSVAFWCNPISGHATLYWYQQILGQGPKLLIQFQNNGVVDDSQLPKDRFSAERLKGVDSTLKIQPAKLEDSAVYLCASSIGTGQETQYFGPGTRLLVL.

V gene TRBV11-2 combines with J gene TRBJ1-2; 9 positions match TRBD1. In germline, CDR1 is SGHAT, CDR2 FQNNGV. CDR3 length: 15 amino acids. V shed 2 bases, J shed 8 bases, and the junction held 9 bases outside the gene matches. The CDR3 spells CASSLWGQGSGGYTF. The DNA of the CDR3 is TGTGCCAGCAGCTTATGGGGACAGGGTTCGGGGGGCTACACCTTC.

This chain connects TRBV5-1 to TRBJ2-7; D may be TRBD2 (6 bases). Germline-derived CDR1 and CDR2 are SGHRS and YFSETQ. This CDR3 is 14 amino acids long. V lost 2 bases, J lost 3 bases, and 12 bases lay in between. CDR3 bases: TGCGCCAGCAGCTTTCCCCGCGGGGACTACGAGCAGTACTTC. Protein product: CASSFPRGDYEQYF.

This sequence joins TRBV6-4 and TRBJ2-3, with D tentatively TRBD1 (6 bases). Trimming cost V 3 bases and J 4 bases, with 14 bases left between them. From germline, CDR1 is MRHNA and CDR2 SNTAGT. This CDR3 is built from 15 residues. The CDR3 sequence is CASSEALGGPDTQYF. The CDR3, as DNA: TGTGCCAGCAGTGAAGCGCTAGGGGGTCCAGATACGCAGTATTTT.

This chain connects TRBV4-1 to TRBJ2-4, with a tentative D call TRBD2 (5 bases). CDR1 and CDR2 from the germline V gene are MGHRA and YSYEKL. The CDR3 spans 18 residues. The germline V and J ends were trimmed by 0 bases and 0 bases, with 15 bases remaining between them. The chain's CDR3 is CASSQDRLAPLAKNIQYF. CDR3 nucleotide sequence: TGCGCCAGCAGCCAAGATCGGCTAGCCCCCTTAGCCAAAAACATTCAGTACTTC.

To note about this clone: The junction does not match germline at one end; this may be a read error. This rearrangement joins TRBV27 to TRBJ1-6, with D uncertain. The CDR3 extends over 13 amino acids. Germline-derived CDR1 and CDR2 are MNHEY and SMNVEV (reference sequence). CDR3 DNA: TGTGCCAGCTCCCCGCTAAATAATTCACCCCTCCCCTTT. It is translated as CASSPLNNSPLPF.

This chain joins TRBV27 and TRBJ2-7, with D maybe TRBD1 (6 bases). This CDR3 region has 12 residues. Between the trimmed V and J ends, which lost 5 bases and 11 bases, there was a span of 16 bases. Germline V gene sequence: CDR1 MNHEY, CDR2 SMNVEV (reference sequence). CDR3 in DNA: TGTGCCAGCAGTATAACAGGGAAGGGAGAGTACTTC. Its protein product is CASSITGKGEYF.

The rearrangement uses TRBV5-1 and TRBJ1-5; D is undetermined. The CDR3 spans 13 residues. CDR1 and CDR2 (germline): SGHRS, YFSETQ. Trimming left V 2 bases short and J 0 bases short, with 3 bases between. For the CDR3, the DNA is TGCGCCAGCAGCTTCGGTAGCAATCAGCCCCAGCATTTT. Protein: CASSFGSNQPQHF.

The chain carries TRBV19 and TRBJ2-3, with 12 bases lining up with TRBD2. The CDR3 loop spans 14 amino acids. The V and J ends lost 7 bases and 14 bases, in that order; junction bases with no gene match: 13. The germline CDR1 and CDR2 sequences are LNHDA and SQIVND (reference sequence). DNA for the CDR3: TGTGCCAGTACCCAGGGAACTAGCGGGAGGAGAGTGTATTTT. It encodes CASTQGTSGRRVYF.

This chain links TRBV18 with TRBJ2-5; maybe TRBD2 (6 bases). The J call may be faulty, since TRBJ2-7 better matches the DNA end. Germline V gives CDR1 KGHSH, CDR2 LQKENI. This CDR3 spans 12 amino acids. CDR3 amino acids: CASSPGGVEQYF. The CDR3 bases are TGTGCCAGCTCACCAGGCGGGGTCGAGCAGTACTTC.

J is TRBJ2-5 and V is TRBV6-5, with D unresolved. The length of the CDR3 is 13 residues. V lost 6 bases and J lost 5, with 13 bases in between. In germline, CDR1 is MNHEY, CDR2 SVGAGI. CDR3 in DNA: TGTGCCAGCAGCCTCGCTGCGGTGGAGACCCAGTACTTC. Residues: CASSLAAVETQYF.

This clone was seen more than once but under ten times. The genes are TRBV6-1 and TRBJ1-1; 9 bases map to TRBD1. Unmatched junction bases numbered 11, after V lost 7 bases and J lost 5 bases. This CDR3 spans 15 amino acids. From germline, CDR1 is MNHNS and CDR2 SASEGT. The CDR3 region has the DNA TGTGCCAGCACCGAGGGGCCGGACAGGGGAACTGAAGCTTTCTTT. It is translated as CASTEGPDRGTEAFF.

The chain is built from TRBV5-1 and TRBJ1-5; unclear D gene. The CDR3 length is 13 residues. Per germline, CDR1 SGHRS and CDR2 YFSETQ. Deletions cut 0 bases from V and 7 bases from J, with 8 bases between. CDR3 DNA: TGCGCCAGCAGCTTGGACTCGAACCAGCCCCAGCATTTT. Amino acid sequence: CASSLDSNQPQHF.

The chain uses TRBV6-1 and TRBJ2-3; D is perhaps TRBD2 (6 bases). Germline V gives CDR1 MNHNS, CDR2 SASEGT. The V end was cut by 0 bases, the J end by 10 bases, with 11 bases between. The CDR3 covers 13 residues. CDR3 DNA sequence: TGTGCCAGCAGTGAAGCGGGGCGGGGACCGCAGTATTTT. Amino acids: CASSEAGRGPQYF.

The genes are TRBV6-4 and TRBJ1-2; D remains ambiguous. Trimming removed 2 bases at V and 2 bases at J, with 3 bases between. The germline V gene encodes CDR1 MRHNA and CDR2 SNTAGT. The CDR3 runs to 12 residues. CDR3 residues: CASSDLNYGYTF. In nucleotides, the CDR3 is TGTGCCAGCAGTGACCTCAACTATGGCTACACCTTC.

The chain links TRBV6-5 to TRBJ2-5; D is unclear. The better agreement between TRBJ2-7 and the DNA end casts doubt on the J call. The CDR3 runs 13 residues. Germline V gives CDR1 MNHEY, CDR2 SVGAGI. The CDR3 nucleotides read TGTGCCAGCAGTCGCCAACAGCTTTACGAGCAGTACTTC. It codes for CASSRQQLYEQYF.

The V call is TRBV18, the J call TRBJ2-3; 7 bases are a match to TRBD2. Germline V lookup: CDR1 KGHSH, CDR2 LQKENI. The CDR3 contains 17 residues. The V gene end was trimmed by 2 bases and the J gene end by 6 bases; junction bases not matched to a gene: 14. In DNA form, the CDR3 reads TGTGCCAGCTCACCATTAGGAGGCGGGGGACCTGCGGATACGCAGTATTTT. As protein: CASSPLGGGGPADTQYF.

The CDR3 is CASSPPSSSYEQYF. CDR3 in DNA: TGTGCCAGCTCACCACCGTCGAGTTCCTACGAGCAGTACTTC. This chain joins TRBV18 and TRBJ2-7, with D unclear. Trimming removed 0 bases at V and 1 base at J, with 7 bases between. CDR1 and CDR2 (germline): KGHSH, LQKENI. CDR3 length: 14 amino acids.

V gene TRBV6-1 combines with J gene TRBJ2-2; 12 bases map to TRBD2. The CDR3 sequence is 15 residues long. With V trimmed by 7 bases and J by 6 bases, 6 bases remained unmatched. Germline-derived CDR1 and CDR2 are MNHNS and SASEGT. The CDR3 sequence is CASNRLAGEPGELFF. CDR3 nucleotide sequence: TGTGCCAGCAATAGACTAGCGGGGGAACCCGGGGAGCTGTTTTTT.

The gene calls are TRBV9 and TRBJ2-1; the match to TRBD2 covers 9 bases. Trimming cost V 2 bases and J 6 bases; bases outside gene matches: 6. From germline, CDR1 is SGDLS and CDR2 YYNGEE. The CDR3 covers 15 residues. CDR3 residues: CASSVSGGPFNEQFF. CDR3 bases: TGTGCCAGCAGCGTTAGCGGGGGACCATTCAATGAGCAGTTCTTC.

The CDR3 sequence is CASSHPARDRGTYEQYF. In nucleotides, the CDR3 is TGTGCCAGCAGTCACCCCGCCCGGGACAGGGGAACCTACGAGCAGTACTTC. The chain joins TRBV27 to TRBJ2-7; 10 positions match TRBD1. The germline gives CDR1 MNHEY, CDR2 SMNVEV (reference sequence). This CDR3 has 17 amino acids. The trim removed 5 bases at V and 2 bases at J, leaving 12 bases unmatched.

V and J are TRBV27 and TRBJ2-3, with TRBD2 identical over 12 bases. Germline CDR1 and CDR2: MNHEY and SMNVEV (reference sequence). This CDR3 comprises 15 residues. The V segment lost 6 bases and the J segment 5 bases; nucleotides outside the gene matches: 6. Here the CDR3 reads CASSLLAGGGDTQYF. DNA for the CDR3: TGTGCCAGCAGCTTACTAGCGGGAGGAGGAGATACGCAGTATTTT.

This clone was counted only a few times. The chain has TRBV6-1 and TRBJ2-5, with D tentatively TRBD1 (5 bases). The ends were cut back, 11 bases at V and 5 bases at J, with 15 bases in the middle. Germline V gives CDR1 MNHNS, CDR2 SASEGT. The length of the CDR3 is 12 residues. CDR3 DNA sequence: TGTGCCCTGTCCAGGGATCGGGAGACCCAGTACTTC. It is translated as CALSRDRETQYF.

The V call is TRBV7-9, the J call TRBJ2-5; D is undetermined. CDR3 length: 11 amino acids. V was trimmed by 4 bases and J by 2 bases, leaving 2 bases between them. The germline V gene encodes CDR1 SEHNR and CDR2 FQNEAQ (reference sequence). The CDR3 loop reads CASSSQETQYF. The CDR3 coding sequence is TGTGCCAGCAGCTCGCAAGAGACCCAGTACTTC.

The CDR3 nucleotides are TGTGCCAGCAGCTTGGGTCCGGGCACCGGGGAGCTGTTTTTT. Its protein product is CASSLGPGTGELFF. This chain joins TRBV7-6 and TRBJ2-2, with D hard to call. The CDR3 has 14 amino acids. CDR1 is SGHVS, CDR2 FNYEAQ, per germline. V was trimmed by 3 bases and J by 4 bases, leaving 9 bases between them.

V gene TRBV6-1 combines with J gene TRBJ2-7, with 8 bases aligning to TRBD1. Germline CDR1 reads MNHNS; CDR2 reads SASEGT. The CDR3 consists of 14 residues. J was trimmed by 1 base and V by 7 bases; bases with no gene match: 6. CDR3 in DNA: TGTGCCAGCAACGACAGGGGTCTTTCCTACGAGCAGTACTTC. This sequence encodes CASNDRGLSYEQYF.

The chain employs TRBV5-1 and TRBJ2-3, with D tentatively TRBD2 (6 bases). Germline CDR1 SGHRS, CDR2 YFSETQ. This CDR3 region has 16 residues. V was shortened by 1 base and J by 0 bases, with 12 bases between the two germline ends. The DNA of the CDR3 is TGCGCCAGCAGCTTGCCGAAGGGAGGCAGCACAGATACGCAGTATTTT. This sequence encodes CASSLPKGGSTDTQYF.

V and J are TRBV5-1 and TRBJ1-4; TRBD1 aligns across 7 bases. The CDR3 extends over 16 amino acids. J was trimmed by 2 bases and V by 0 bases; bases with no gene match: 4. Germline loops: CDR1 SGHRS, CDR2 YFSETQ. DNA of the CDR3: TGCGCCAGCAGCTTGGTCCCGGGACAGACTAATGAAAAACTGTTTTTT. This codes for CASSLVPGQTNEKLFF.

The chain is built from TRBV2 and TRBJ2-4; D gene unclear. The CDR3 is 15 residues long. Trimming took off 4 bases at V and 0 bases at J, with 10 bases between the two ends. CDR1 and CDR2 from the germline V gene are SNHLY and FYNNEI. This chain's CDR3 is CASSAGITAKNIQYF. For the CDR3, the DNA is TGTGCCAGCAGTGCAGGCATAACAGCCAAAAACATTCAGTACTTC.

The chain combines TRBV5-8 with TRBJ2-1; 7 nucleotides align to TRBD2. The CDR3 runs 16 residues. The germline CDR1 and CDR2 sequences are SGHTS and YDEGEE. The ends lost 4 bases at V and 7 bases at J; junction bases unmatched: 14. CDR3 nucleotide sequence: TGTGCCAGCAGCCCCTGGGGTAGGAGCGGGGTAAATGAGCAGTTCTTC. This translates into CASSPWGRSGVNEQFF.

This sequence joins TRBV5-6 and TRBJ1-1; 9 bases are a match to TRBD1. This CDR3 has 14 amino acids. Germline CDR1 and CDR2: SGHDT and YYEEEE. Germline trimming cut 0 bases from V and 11 bases from J; bases unmatched to any gene: 8. CDR3 residues: CASSLGPGTGFAFF. CDR3 nucleotide sequence: TGTGCCAGCAGCTTGGGGCCAGGGACAGGGTTCGCTTTCTTT.